Below are 4 T cell receptor beta chains sequenced from a single sample in a study of blood T cell repertoires in COVID-19. The assay was immunoSEQ multiplex PCR, and TCRdb's table has in-frame clones only and misses some. The data show 60,000 to 85,000 clones, 87% seen once. Sequenced material: peripheral blood. These receptors all stem from a woman aged 45 to 65 with COVID-19, enrolled during active disease.

V usage is TRBV9 and J usage is TRBJ2-7; D uncertain. Trimming shortened V by 0 bases and J by 0 bases, and 7 bases separated the two germline ends. Per germline, CDR1 SGDLS and CDR2 YYNGEE. This CDR3 has 14 amino acids. CDR3 sequence (DNA): TGTGCCAGCAGCGTAGGAACTACCTCCTACGAGCAGTACTTC. Its translation is CASSVGTTSYEQYF. The full variable domain, completed using reference TRBV9 and TRBJ2-7, is DSGVTQTPKHLITATGQRVTLRCSPRSGDLSVYWYQQSLDQGLQFLIQYYNGEERAKGNILERFSAQQFPDLHSELNLSSLELGDSALYFCASSVGTTSYEQYFGPGTRLTVT.

The chain uses TRBV6-6 and TRBJ1-2, with D possibly being TRBD1 (6 bases). Trimming pared 6 bases from V and 2 bases from J, leaving 16 bases between. This CDR3 is 15 amino acids long. From germline, CDR1 is MNHNY and CDR2 SVGAGI (reference sequence). In nucleotides, the CDR3 is TGTGCCAGCAGCACACGGGGGGGCGAGAACTATGGCTACACCTTC. It translates to CASSTRGGENYGYTF.

The CDR3 loop is CATRVSNEKLFF. CDR3 nucleotide sequence: TGTGCCACACGGGTCTCGAATGAAAAACTGTTTTTT. The rearrangement uses TRBV15 and TRBJ1-4; no clear D gene. CDR1 is LNHNV, CDR2 YYDKDF, per germline (reference sequence). Between the trimmed V and J ends, which lost 9 bases and 5 bases, there was a span of 10 bases. CDR3 length: 12 residues.

The genes are TRBV2 and TRBJ2-1; TRBD2 matches 14 bases. V lost 5 bases, J lost 2 bases, and 8 bases stayed unmatched. Germline V lookup: CDR1 SNHLY, CDR2 FYNNEI. The CDR3 spans 18 residues. The CDR3 DNA sequence: TGTGCCAGCAGTTCCGGGACTAGCGGGAGTCTCCCCTACAATGAGCAGTTCTTC. Translation: CASSSGTSGSLPYNEQFF.